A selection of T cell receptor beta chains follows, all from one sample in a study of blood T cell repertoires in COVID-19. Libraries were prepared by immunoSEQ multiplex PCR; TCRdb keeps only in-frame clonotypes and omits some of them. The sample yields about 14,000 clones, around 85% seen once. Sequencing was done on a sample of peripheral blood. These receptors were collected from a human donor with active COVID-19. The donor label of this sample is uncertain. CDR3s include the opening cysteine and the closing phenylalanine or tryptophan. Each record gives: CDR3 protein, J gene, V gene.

CASSLLQGSYGYTF	TRBJ1-2	TRBV28
CASSPRQGAGDTQYF	TRBJ2-3	TRBV5-5
CAINPGQGSYEQYF	TRBJ2-7	TRBV10-3
CASSFPVYGGTQYF	TRBJ2-3	TRBV28
CASSFRTSPKTYEQYF	TRBJ2-7	TRBV12-1
CASTRQGPSNSPLHF	TRBJ1-6	TRBV6-5
CASMQGLYNEQFF	TRBJ2-1	TRBV19
CASSGGGATDTQYF	TRBJ2-3	TRBV6-4
CASSSGPGQGNEQFF	TRBJ2-1	TRBV5-1
CASSQENQGQPQHF	TRBJ1-5	TRBV18
CASSLNAGGSYNEQFF	TRBJ2-1	TRBV7-3
CASSIYSGGPGRKETQYF	TRBJ2-5	TRBV19
CASSDSDNNEQFF	TRBJ2-1	TRBV6-4
CASRQVRGERAQHF	TRBJ1-5	TRBV28
CASTPRGPEQYF	TRBJ2-7	TRBV7-2
CASSSSATGQIRWTF	TRBJ1-2	TRBV5-1
CASSLVSTDTQYF	TRBJ2-3	TRBV7-3
CASSQDVGLAGGPYNEQFF	TRBJ2-1	TRBV4-3
CASSDRDRLLRGYF	TRBJ2-7	TRBV18
CSVAGGEGGNTIYF	TRBJ1-3	TRBV29-1
CASSSTTGGRAQPQHF	TRBJ1-5	TRBV7-2
CATRTGLRHTEAFF	TRBJ1-1	TRBV27
CATTPPGDNEQFF	TRBJ2-1	TRBV10-3
CASSYGRSADTQYF	TRBJ2-3	TRBV6-2/TRBV6-3
CASSQGAGRYEQYF	TRBJ2-7	TRBV4-3
CASSLFSDRGDTEAFF	TRBJ1-1	TRBV11-2
CASRFLPGQGAGSEKLFF	TRBJ1-4	TRBV7-9
CASNIGGGPRNQPQHF	TRBJ1-5	TRBV19
CASQGTGVTEAFF	TRBJ1-1	TRBV28
CASSSWTSFYEQYF	TRBJ2-7	TRBV11-2
CASSKNRGGSYSNQPQHF	TRBJ1-5	TRBV19
CASSPRTVNSPLHF	TRBJ1-6	TRBV9
CASRGAKAYEQYF	TRBJ2-7	TRBV25-1
CASSVQYGYTF	TRBJ1-2	TRBV19
CASSFVTSAYNEQFF	TRBJ2-1	TRBV9
CASSWGTDRYTF	TRBJ1-2	TRBV5-6
CAWVGLGTGDYYGYTF	TRBJ1-2	TRBV30
CASSLLRGLTSGRKFNEQFF	TRBJ2-1	TRBV27
CASSFPGTGLQETQYF	TRBJ2-5	TRBV5-6
CASSLRRANQPQHF	TRBJ1-5	TRBV27
CASSISGTGSSYEQYF	TRBJ2-7	TRBV19
CASRDSSLNTEAFF	TRBJ1-1	TRBV2
CASSYLYINEKLFF	TRBJ1-4	TRBV6-2/TRBV6-3
CASLDTSGSPHEQFF	TRBJ2-1	TRBV19
CASSPDRGTEQFF	TRBJ2-1	TRBV18
CASSRDRGTFGEETQYF	TRBJ2-5	TRBV7-2
CASSFGNTEAFF	TRBJ1-1	TRBV28
CAWNLGGAGELFF	TRBJ2-2	TRBV30
CASGALTYEQYF	TRBJ2-7	TRBV12-5
CASSPGGGSPLHF	TRBJ1-6	TRBV18